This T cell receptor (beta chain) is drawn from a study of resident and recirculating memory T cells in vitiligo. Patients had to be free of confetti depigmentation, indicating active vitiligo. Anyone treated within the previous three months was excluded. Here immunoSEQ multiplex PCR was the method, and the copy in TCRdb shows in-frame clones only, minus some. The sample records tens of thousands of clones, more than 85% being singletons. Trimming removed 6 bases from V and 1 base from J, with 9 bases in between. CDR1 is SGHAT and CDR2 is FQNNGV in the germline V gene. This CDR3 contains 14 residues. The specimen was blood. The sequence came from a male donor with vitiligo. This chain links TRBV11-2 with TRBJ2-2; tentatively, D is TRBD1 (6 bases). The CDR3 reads CASRMTGNTGELFF. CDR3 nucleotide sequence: TGTGCCAGCAGAATGACAGGGAACACCGGGGAGCTGTTTTTT.